These T cell receptor beta chains were read from a single sample in a study of cytomegalovirus exposure and HLA in healthy donors. Profiled with immunoSEQ multiplex PCR; TCRdb holds only in-frame clones, not every one. The repertoire has over 150,000 clones, roughly 83% of them found once; the top ten carry 7.5% to 9%. What was sequenced was PBMCs. The receptors were sampled from a man aged 25-45 years in good health and CMV-seropositive. Both conserved end residues are part of each CDR3. Fields, in order: D gene, J gene, V gene, clone size, CDR3 DNA, CDR3 protein. A D gene is named only where the DNA matches it firmly. A row's size may be missing; if present it is once, few, many or a size class.

TRBD2	TRBJ2-3	TRBV5-6	once	TGTGCCAGCAGCCTTACGACGGGAGGGCCCTCAGATACGCAGTATTTT	CASSLTTGGPSDTQYF
TRBD2	TRBJ2-7	TRBV28	-	TGTGCCAGCAGTTTTGCGGGAGACCGCTACGAGCAGTACTTC	CASSFAGDRYEQYF
TRBD2	TRBJ2-1	TRBV7-8	-	TGTGCCAGCAGCTTAGCCGGACTAGCAGCCTACAATGAGCAGTTCTTC	CASSLAGLAAYNEQFF
-	TRBJ1-3	TRBV11-2	-	TGTGCCAGCAGCTTAATCAGGGGCGCTGGAAACACCATATATTTT	CASSLIRGAGNTIYF
-	TRBJ1-5	TRBV19	-	TGTGCCAGTAGTATAGAAACACCAGGGGGCAATCAGCCCCAGCATTTT	CASSIETPGGNQPQHF
TRBD1	TRBJ2-7	TRBV30	few	TGTGCCGCGGTACCACAGGGGGAGTTATCCTACGAGCAGTACTTC	CAAVPQGELSYEQYF
TRBD1	TRBJ2-1	TRBV5-6	-	TGTGCCAGCAGCTGGGGGACAGCGGTCAATGAGCAGTTCTTC	CASSWGTAVNEQFF
TRBD2	TRBJ2-1	TRBV9	-	TGTGCCAGCAGCGTAGGACTAGCGGGAGAACATGAGCAGTTCTTC	CASSVGLAGEHEQFF
-	TRBJ2-7	TRBV27	-	TGTGCCAGCAGTTTAAGGGGACTCCCTTTAGGAGCCGAGCAGTACTTC	CASSLRGLPLGAEQYF
-	TRBJ1-1	TRBV27	-	TGTGCCAGCAGTTTGGTCAGCGCGCGGAGTAACACTGAAGCTTTCTTT	CASSLVSARSNTEAFF
-	TRBJ1-2	TRBV28	-	TGTGCCAGCAGACGAAGGGGGAGAGGCTACACCTTC	CASRRRGRGYTF
-	TRBJ2-1	TRBV6-7	-	TGTGCCAGCAGGAAAGGACTGGGCTACAATGAGCAGTTCTTC	CASRKGLGYNEQFF
-	TRBJ2-5	TRBV7-9	-	TGTGCCAGCACCCTAGGGGGGGCCAGGAAGGCGGAGACCCAGTACTTC	CASTLGGARKAETQYF
TRBD2	TRBJ2-3	TRBV7-3	-	TGTGCCAGCAGCTATCTAGCGGGAGCAACAGATACGCAGTATTTT	CASSYLAGATDTQYF
-	TRBJ1-1	TRBV19	-	TGTGCCAGTAGTATCAGCAGGGACACTGAAGCTTTCTTT	CASSISRDTEAFF
TRBD2	TRBJ2-1	TRBV11-2	-	TGTGCCAGCAGCGATTCTGGGGCTAGCGGGGTCTACAATGAGCAGTTCTTC	CASSDSGASGVYNEQFF
-	TRBJ2-3	TRBV11-2	-	TGTGCCAGCAGCTCTAGCGTAGATACAGATACGCAGTATTTT	CASSSSVDTDTQYF
TRBD1	TRBJ2-1	TRBV27	-	TGTGCCAGCACCTCCTGGGACAGGGGTTATAATGAGCAGTTCTTC	CASTSWDRGYNEQFF
-	TRBJ2-2	TRBV7-2	-	TGTGCCAGCAGCAGGTCCCGAGCAGGTTCCAATACCGGGGAGCTGTTTTTT	CASSRSRAGSNTGELFF
-	TRBJ1-5	TRBV19	-	TGTGCCAGTAGACGGACAACGAGCAATCAGCCCCAGCATTTT	CASRRTTSNQPQHF
TRBD1	TRBJ1-2	TRBV7-9	few	TGTGCCAGCAGCTTAGCGGAGGGGACAGCCTCCGGCTACACCTTC	CASSLAEGTASGYTF
TRBD1	TRBJ2-1	TRBV11-2	-	TGTGCCAGCACCCCCAGGGTGGGACAGGGAAGGAGCAATGAGCAGTTCTTC	CASTPRVGQGRSNEQFF
-	TRBJ2-7	TRBV7-9	-	TGTGCCAGCAGCTTAAGTAGCGGTGCCTACGAGCAGTACTTC	CASSLSSGAYEQYF
-	TRBJ2-7	TRBV7-2	-	TGTGCCAGCAGCTTATCGAGGGGGGAGCAGTACTTC	CASSLSRGEQYF
TRBD2	TRBJ2-1	TRBV18	-	TGTGCCAGCTCACCCGGCACAAGCGGGATTCGTGAGCAGTTCTTC	CASSPGTSGIREQFF
TRBD2	TRBJ2-5	TRBV7-9	-	TGTGCCAGCAGCTTTGGAGCGGGAGCTCGGGAGACCCAGTACTTC	CASSFGAGARETQYF
-	TRBJ1-1	TRBV4-1	-	TGCGCCAGCAGCCATCAAGGGGACACTGAAGCTTTCTTT	CASSHQGDTEAFF
-	TRBJ1-5	TRBV28	-	TGTGCCAGCAGTTTGTATAGCAATCAGCCCCAGCATTTT	CASSLYSNQPQHF
TRBD1	TRBJ1-6	TRBV5-1	-	TGCGCCAGCAGCTTTGACAGGGTGAGCTCCTATAATTCACCCCTCCACTTT	CASSFDRVSSYNSPLHF
-	TRBJ1-1	TRBV2	-	TGTGCCAGCAGTGCAGGGTTGGCCACTGAAGCTTTCTTT	CASSAGLATEAFF
-	TRBJ2-3	TRBV12-5	-	TGTGCTAGTGGTTTGGTACTGGGAGGAGAAGATACGCAGTATTTT	CASGLVLGGEDTQYF
-	TRBJ2-3	TRBV4-1	-	TGCGCCAGCAGCCAAGAGAGAGTTAAGGATACGCAGTATTTT	CASSQERVKDTQYF
-	TRBJ2-7	TRBV28	-	TGTGCCAGCAGTTCACATCCCGGGGGTCGAGAGCAGTACTTC	CASSSHPGGREQYF
TRBD2	TRBJ2-4	TRBV30	-	TGTGCCTGTTCCGAACGGGGGGGAAACATTCAGTACTTC	CACSERGGNIQYF
TRBD1	TRBJ2-7	TRBV13	-	TGTGCCAGCAGCGGACAGGTTTCCTTGTACGAGCAGTACTTC	CASSGQVSLYEQYF
-	TRBJ1-2	TRBV6-1	-	TGTGCCAGCAGCCATGGAGGGTCAGGCTATGGCTACACCTTC	CASSHGGSGYGYTF
-	TRBJ1-2	TRBV12-5	-	TGTGCTAGTGCTCCAACCCTGGGCCGATCCTATGGCTACACCTTC	CASAPTLGRSYGYTF
-	TRBJ1-6	TRBV7-9	-	TGTGCCAGCAGCTCCCAGGGGACGGGGTCACCCCTCCACTTT	CASSSQGTGSPLHF
-	TRBJ2-1	TRBV10-3	-	TGTGCCATCAGGGACGGGGGAGGCCCTGACAATGAGCAGTTCTTC	CAIRDGGGPDNEQFF
TRBD1	TRBJ1-5	TRBV7-8	-	TGTGCCAGCAGCCTAGGGACAGGGGTGGGCAATCAGCCCCAGCATTTT	CASSLGTGVGNQPQHF
TRBD1	TRBJ1-1	TRBV7-3	few	TGTGCCAGCAGCCCTACACGACAGGGGGCTGGGATCAACACTGAAGCTTTCTTT	CASSPTRQGAGINTEAFF
-	TRBJ2-2	TRBV4-3	-	TGCGCCAGCAGCCAAGCCCCGCGAGCGCCGAACACCGGGGAGCTGTTTTTT	CASSQAPRAPNTGELFF
TRBD1	TRBJ2-7	TRBV7-9	-	TGTGCCAGCCGTCCCCCAGGGGGCGCCACCTACGAGCAGTACTTC	CASRPPGGATYEQYF
-	TRBJ1-1	TRBV11-2	once	TGTGCCAGCAGCGGGGAGTCGGAAGCTTTCTTT	CASSGESEAFF
-	TRBJ2-7	TRBV4-1	-	TGCGCCAGCAGCCTTGGCGGCTTTGGAATGTACGAGCAGTACTTC	CASSLGGFGMYEQYF
-	TRBJ1-3	TRBV5-1	-	TGCGCCAGCAGCTTGACAGGGAGCGGAAACACCATATATTTT	CASSLTGSGNTIYF
-	TRBJ2-5	TRBV7-9	-	TGTGCCAGCAGCTTGGAGAGGCTTTACTTC	CASSLERLYF
-	TRBJ2-1	TRBV27	-	TGTGCCAGTAGCGACCTAAGGAATGAGCAGTTCTTC	CASSDLRNEQFF
TRBD2	TRBJ2-2	TRBV5-1	few	TGCGCCAGCTCCGCTAGCGGGAGGGCCTCGGGCGGGGAGCTGTTTTTT	CASSASGRASGGELFF
-	TRBJ2-3	TRBV6-5	-	TGTGCCAGCAGTTATCGGTCGGTCACAGATACGCAGTATTTT	CASSYRSVTDTQYF
TRBD1	TRBJ2-6	TRBV25-1	-	TGTGCCAGCAGCGATCCGGGACAGGGGTCCGGGGCCAACGTCCTGACTTTC	CASSDPGQGSGANVLTF